This entry features one T cell receptor (beta chain) sequence. Its antigen is not yet known. No clone much larger than this one lies a single base away; base qualities are absent. These data belong to a study of shared clonotypes between healthy human individuals (TCRdb year 2020). About the study as a whole: The cohort included three men and a couple of women between 18 and 49 years of age. Blood TCR repertoires of four to six healthy adults were deeply sequenced to estimate repertoire size and the extent of clonotype sharing between individuals. To increase sequencing depth and limit assay-specific biases, TCR repertoire library preparation and sequencing were carried out by different laboratories using diverse techniques. Each donor's leukapheresis produced roughly between about 0.8 and 8.9 billion PBMCs. Per donor, three plates each were used for CD4 naive and CD4 memory, two for CD8 naive, and one for CD8 memory. The research as a whole found: Compared with non-shared clonotypes, clonotypes shared by all four sorted-subset donors had higher generation probabilities. Based on pairwise subsampling, the degree of clonotype sharing among donors was expected to be affected by sequencing depth. Incomplete sequencing was indicated by rarefaction of sorted-subset datasets, despite the large sequencing depth. Naive subsets generally had larger estimated clonotype richness than memory subsets did. The small number of donors limited the genetic and exposure-history diversity represented. When a few donors were compared, the shared fraction of clonotypes was roughly 5% for naive CD4, 3.5% for naive CD8, 2% to 2.5% for memory CD4, and around 0.4% for memory CD8. Sampling was restricted to blood, and TCR repertoires in tissues likely differ from the TCR repertoires found in blood.

V is cut back by 3 bases and J by 11 bases, with 3 bases in the junction unmatched. From cysteine to phenylalanine, the CDR3 is 11 amino acids long. Here the CDR3 DNA is all that survives: 33 bases in frame from base 1. From the germline V gene, CDR1 is MNHNS and CDR2 is SASEGT. The donors were healthy, HIV-negative adults with no recently reported acute infections or vaccinations. Every donor was a Caucasian adult residing in Nashville, Tennessee, USA. CD4+ T cells were enriched through magnetic negative selection, after which naive cells were positively selected on CD45RA and the remaining negative fraction served as the memory subset. After blood collection by leukapheresis, PBMCs were isolated using Ficoll-Histopaque density gradient centrifugation and then cryopreserved in the vapor phase of liquid nitrogen. Analytical flow cytometry was used to check the purity and quantity of each magnetically sorted T cell population. Genomic DNA was isolated from each sorted fraction and quantified by UV absorbance on a Nanodrop 2000c.

Using the deep immunoSEQ assay, multiplex PCR amplified TCR CDR3 regions from genomic DNA. Extracted genomic DNA from each cell subset was distributed evenly across all wells of several immunoSEQ 96-well plates, and each plate was treated as a replicate. For sorted subsets, each replicate PCR was loaded with 200 to 250 ng genomic DNA, equivalent to about 33,000 T cell genomes. Purified libraries were quantified with a Qubit 3.0 fluorometer, sized on a Bioanalyzer 2100, and re-quantified with the KAPA Library Quantification kit. Every immunoSEQ 96-well plate was sequenced on a separate single-read 150-cycle Illumina NextSeq 550 flow cell. The published analysis was carried out like this. Because the immunoSEQ output held only junctional sequences and lacked quality scores, the filtering could not match the filtering applied to full-length reads. Sequences were annotated with PyIR, a Python wrapper for IgBLAST v1.9, and V/J genes and CDR3 were assigned using IMGT germline references. Reads were filtered out if the reads had weak V/J assignments (E-value above 1e-6), no CDR3, stop codons, out-of-frame junctions, or ambiguous translated residues. V3J clonotypes were defined by identical inferred V gene, J gene, and CDR3 amino acid sequence. Percentage overlap between repertoires was calculated by dividing the number of shared unique clonotypes by the size of the smaller repertoire. Repertoire richness was assessed with RTK rarefaction, the Chao1 estimator, and Recon v2.1 estimates of unobserved clonotypes. OLGA was used to compute generation probabilities for all TCRbeta clonotypes that the gDNA method yielded from a handful of donors. TCRdb took this table from immuneACCESS and kept in-frame rearrangements with V and J called. Such tables lack part of the clones; where checked against another copy, unresolved V genes explain under half of the gap, and the rest is unexplained. V, J and clone size reflect that table, while D and trimming were determined from the DNA. This sample comprises about 2.4 million clones, under 95% of them detected only once. The ten largest clones capture approximately 0.35% of the sample.

Here the chain combines TRBV6-1 and TRBJ1-1; TRBD1 aligns with 7 central bases. Input material: naive CD4+ T cells from PBMCs. The cell subset or site label here, explained by the study, means: CD45RA+ positively selected. The TCR sequence derives from a man younger than 35 in good health. Some clones in this sample may be carry-over from other donors' samples. The nucleotide sequence reads TGTGCCAGCAGTGACCCGACAGGGGCTTTCTTT. This gives the protein CASSDPTGAFF.